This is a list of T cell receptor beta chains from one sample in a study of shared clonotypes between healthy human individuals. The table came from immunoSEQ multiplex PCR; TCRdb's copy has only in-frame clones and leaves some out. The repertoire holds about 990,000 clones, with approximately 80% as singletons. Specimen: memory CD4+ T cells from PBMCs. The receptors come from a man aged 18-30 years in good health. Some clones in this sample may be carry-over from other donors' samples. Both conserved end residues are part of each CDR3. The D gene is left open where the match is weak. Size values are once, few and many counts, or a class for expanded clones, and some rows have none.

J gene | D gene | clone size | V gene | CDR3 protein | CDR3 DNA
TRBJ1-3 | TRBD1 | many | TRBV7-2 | CASSARGGGSGNTIYF | TGTGCCAGCAGCGCAAGAGGGGGCGGTTCTGGAAACACCATATATTTT
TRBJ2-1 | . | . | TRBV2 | CASSVGPNNEQFF | TGTGCCAGCAGTGTCGGGCCGAACAATGAGCAGTTCTTC
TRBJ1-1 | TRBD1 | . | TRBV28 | CASSPPRSRQGKAFF | TGTGCCAGCAGTCCCCCCCGATCAAGACAGGGTAAAGCTTTCTTT
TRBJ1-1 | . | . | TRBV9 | CASSRGTLGRGNTEAFF | TGTGCCAGCAGCAGAGGGACGCTGGGGCGGGGGAACACTGAAGCTTTCTTT
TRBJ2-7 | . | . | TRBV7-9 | CASSLFLEREYEQYF | TGTGCCAGCAGCTTATTCCTTGAACGGGAGTACGAGCAGTACTTC
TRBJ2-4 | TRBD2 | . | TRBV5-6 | CASSSKGMGQREQYF | TGTGCCAGCAGCTCCAAGGGCATGGGCCAGCGGGAACAGTACTTC
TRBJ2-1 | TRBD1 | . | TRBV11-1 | CASSKWDRAYNEQFF | TGTGCCAGCAGCAAATGGGACAGGGCTTACAATGAGCAGTTCTTC
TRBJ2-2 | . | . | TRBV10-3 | CAISGDQGTGELFF | TGTGCCATCAGTGGGGATCAGGGGACCGGGGAGCTGTTTTTT
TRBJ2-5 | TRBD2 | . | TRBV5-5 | CASSSGGQETQYF | TGTGCCAGCAGCTCGGGGGGTCAAGAGACCCAGTACTTC
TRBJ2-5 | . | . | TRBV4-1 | CASSQDLVSGLGTQYF | TGCGCCAGCAGCCAAGATCTGGTCAGCGGACTGGGGACCCAGTACTTC
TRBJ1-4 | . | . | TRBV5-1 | CASSPGELREKLFF | TGCGCCAGCAGCCCGGGAGAATTACGGGAAAAACTGTTTTTT
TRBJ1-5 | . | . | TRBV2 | CASRRSLGNQPQHF | TGTGCCAGCAGACGGTCCTTGGGTAATCAGCCCCAGCATTTT
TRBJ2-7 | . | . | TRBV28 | CASSLYKLSYEQYF | TGTGCCAGCAGTTTGTATAAGTTGTCCTACGAGCAGTACTTC
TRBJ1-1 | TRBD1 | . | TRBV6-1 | CASSEVGTGGAFF | TGTGCCAGCAGTGAAGTAGGGACAGGGGGAGCTTTCTTT
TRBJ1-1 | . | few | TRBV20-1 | CSARDRDEAFF | TGCAGTGCTAGAGATCGAGATGAAGCTTTCTTT
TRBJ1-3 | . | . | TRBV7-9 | CASSLYSRNTIYF | TGTGCCAGCAGCTTGTACAGCCGAAACACCATATATTTT
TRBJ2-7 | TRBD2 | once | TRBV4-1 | CASSRSLAGVIEQYF | TGCGCCAGCAGCCGGTCCCTAGCGGGAGTGATCGAGCAGTACTTC
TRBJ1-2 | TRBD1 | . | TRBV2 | CASTTQGIYGYTF | TGTGCCAGCACTACACAGGGGATCTATGGCTACACCTTC
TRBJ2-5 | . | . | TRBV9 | CASSVGAKETQYF | TGTGCCAGCAGCGTAGGGGCAAAGGAGACCCAGTACTTC
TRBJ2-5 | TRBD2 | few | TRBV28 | CASSLGGRAGETQYF | TGTGCCAGCAGTTTAGGCGGGAGGGCCGGAGAGACCCAGTACTTC
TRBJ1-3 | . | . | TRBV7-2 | CASSLQRSSGNTIYF | TGTGCCAGCAGCTTACAGCGTTCCTCTGGAAACACCATATATTTT
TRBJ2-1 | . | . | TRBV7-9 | CASSLIYGSDEQFF | TGTGCCAGCAGCTTAATTTACGGCAGTGATGAGCAGTTCTTC
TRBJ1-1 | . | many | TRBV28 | CASSISEGEAFF | TGTGCCAGCAGCATATCGGAGGGGGAAGCTTTCTTT
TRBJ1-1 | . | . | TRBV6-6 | CASSYRLQGRGAEAFF | TGTGCCAGCAGTTACCGTCTCCAGGGTCGGGGCGCTGAAGCTTTCTTT
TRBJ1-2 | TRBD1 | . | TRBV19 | CASSIDWDRDGYTF | TGTGCCAGTAGTATAGATTGGGACAGAGATGGCTACACCTTC
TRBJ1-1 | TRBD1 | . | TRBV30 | CAWSRIPGQEAFF | TGTGCCTGGAGCCGAATCCCGGGACAGGAAGCTTTCTTT
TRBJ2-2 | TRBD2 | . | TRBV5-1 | CASSLLAGLNTGELFF | TGCGCCAGCAGCTTGCTAGCGGGCTTGAACACCGGGGAGCTGTTTTTT
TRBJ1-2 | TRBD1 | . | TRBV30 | CAWSAGQGAGYTF | TGTGCCTGGAGTGCGGGACAGGGGGCTGGCTACACCTTC
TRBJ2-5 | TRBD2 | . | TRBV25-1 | CASSELAGGPGETQYF | TGTGCCAGCAGTGAGCTAGCGGGAGGGCCGGGAGAGACCCAGTACTTC
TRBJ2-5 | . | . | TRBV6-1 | CASSPNGGQETQYF | TGTGCCAGCAGTCCCAATGGGGGGCAAGAGACCCAGTACTTC
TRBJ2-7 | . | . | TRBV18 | CASSPTVNRVYEQYF | TGTGCCAGCTCACCTACTGTAAACAGGGTCTACGAGCAGTACTTC
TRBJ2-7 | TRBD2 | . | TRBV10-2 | CASSEFAGGPYEQYF | TGCGCCAGCAGTGAATTTGCGGGAGGCCCCTACGAGCAGTACTTC
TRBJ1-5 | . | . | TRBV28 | CALSGEQYSNQPQHF | TGTGCCTTGAGTGGGGAACAATATAGCAATCAGCCCCAGCATTTT
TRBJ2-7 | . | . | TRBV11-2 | CASSLDRARRSEQYF | TGTGCCAGCAGCTTAGATCGGGCACGGAGAAGCGAGCAGTACTTC
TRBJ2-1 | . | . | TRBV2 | CATLLSGWEYNEQFF | TGTGCCACCTTATTGTCGGGGTGGGAATACAATGAGCAGTTCTTC
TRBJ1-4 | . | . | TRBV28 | CASSLSPGKLFF | TGTGCCAGCAGTTTATCCCCCGGAAAACTGTTTTTT
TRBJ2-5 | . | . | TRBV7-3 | CASSFLGVPRETQYF | TGTGCCAGCAGCTTCCTTGGAGTCCCCAGGGAGACCCAGTACTTC
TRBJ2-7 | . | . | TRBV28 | CASSTGFYEQYF | TGTGCCAGCAGTACAGGCTTCTACGAGCAGTACTTC
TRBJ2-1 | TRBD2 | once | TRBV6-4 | CASSAEFSGLAGDNEQFF | TGTGCCAGCAGTGCTGAGTTCTCTGGGCTAGCGGGAGACAATGAGCAGTTCTTC
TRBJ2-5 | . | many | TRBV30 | CAWNHPGVETQYF | TGTGCCTGGAACCATCCGGGAGTAGAGACCCAGTACTTC
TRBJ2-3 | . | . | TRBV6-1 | CASTTQSVPDTQYF | TGTGCCAGCACCACACAGTCTGTCCCAGATACGCAGTATTTT
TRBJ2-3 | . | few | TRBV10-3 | CAISEGDPDTQYF | TGTGCCATCAGTGAGGGGGACCCAGATACGCAGTATTTT
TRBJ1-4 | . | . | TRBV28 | CASTIGTYFEKLFF | TGTGCCAGCACCATAGGGACTTACTTTGAAAAACTGTTTTTT